A selection of T cell receptor beta chains follows, all from one sample in a study of STAT5B mutations in CD4+ large granular lymphocyte leukemia. Method: immunoSEQ multiplex PCR; TCRdb's copy keeps in-frame clones and lacks some. This table has about 32,000 clones, approximately 86% appearing once. The sample was CD4+ T cells from blood buffy coats. The origin of the receptors is a human donor in good health. The CDR3 runs from the conserved cysteine through the conserved F or W. The D gene is left open where the match is weak. Rows give clone size only sometimes, using once, few, many, or a class for an expanded clone.

NA TRBD2 TRBJ2-3 TRBV15 CATSVAGGLGPTSTDTQYF TGTGCCACCAGCGTAGCGGGAGGGCTGGGGCCTACTAGCACAGATACGCAGTATTTT
NA NA TRBJ2-7 TRBV28 CASSWPGAANEQYF TGTGCCAGCAGTTGGCCAGGGGCGGCTAACGAGCAGTACTTC
few NA TRBJ2-6 TRBV28 CATRSSGANVLTF TGTGCCACCCGTAGCTCGGGGGCCAACGTCCTGACTTTC
NA TRBD2 TRBJ2-7 TRBV7-2 CASSLALSGKSEQYF TGTGCCAGCAGCTTAGCGCTGAGCGGGAAGAGCGAGCAGTACTTC
NA TRBD1 TRBJ2-7 TRBV27 CASSLRTGGEYEQYF TGTGCCAGCAGTTTGAGAACAGGGGGAGAGTACGAGCAGTACTTC
NA NA TRBJ1-5 TRBV15 CATSRRDTLNQPQHF TGTGCCACCAGCAGAAGGGACACTTTGAATCAGCCCCAGCATTTT
NA TRBD1 TRBJ1-1 TRBV6-5 CASSNGQGRTEAFF TGTGCCAGCAGTAATGGACAGGGTAGGACTGAAGCTTTCTTT
NA NA TRBJ2-6 TRBV10-3 CAISGGAAGANVLTF TGTGCCATCAGCGGGGGTGCGGCTGGGGCCAACGTCCTGACTTTC
NA TRBD2 TRBJ2-5 TRBV25-1 CASSEPAGGETQYF TGTGCCAGCAGTGAGCCAGCGGGGGGAGAGACCCAGTACTTC
NA TRBD1 TRBJ2-7 TRBV5-4 CASSPFQGAHEQYF TGTGCCAGCAGCCCCTTTCAGGGGGCCCACGAGCAGTACTTC
NA NA TRBJ2-2 TRBV5-4 CASSLGRGVSGELFF TGTGCCAGCAGCTTAGGCAGGGGAGTTAGCGGGGAGCTGTTTTTT
NA TRBD1 TRBJ2-2 TRBV11-2 CASSPYRTGEFWGTGELFF TGTGCCAGCAGCCCCTACCGGACAGGGGAGTTTTGGGGAACCGGGGAGCTGTTTTTT
NA NA TRBJ2-7 TRBV29-1 CSVDGGALYEQYF TGCAGCGTTGATGGGGGAGCACTCTACGAGCAGTACTTC
NA TRBD1 TRBJ1-3 TRBV5-1 CASSFGGGAGNTIYF TGCGCCAGCAGCTTTGGAGGGGGCGCGGGAAACACCATATATTTT
NA TRBD2 TRBJ2-5 TRBV9 CASSVGVAGEETQYF TGTGCCAGCAGCGTCGGAGTAGCGGGTGAAGAGACCCAGTACTTC
NA NA TRBJ2-2 TRBV28 CASSSPNTGELFF TGTGCCAGCAGTTCTCCGAACACCGGGGAGCTGTTTTTT
NA TRBD1 TRBJ1-2 TRBV7-6 CASSSRQGDNYGYTF TGTGCCAGCAGCTCTAGACAGGGTGACAACTATGGCTACACCTTC
NA TRBD2 TRBJ2-5 TRBV28 CASSTLTAGEETQYF TGTGCCAGCAGCACACTTACAGCGGGGGAAGAGACCCAGTACTTC
NA TRBD1 TRBJ2-3 TRBV5-4 CASSYRDRVGGTQYF TGTGCCAGCAGCTACCGGGACAGGGTAGGGGGTACGCAGTATTTT
NA NA TRBJ1-1 TRBV7-9 CASSRNTEAFF TGTGCCAGCAGCCGGAACACTGAAGCTTTCTTT
NA NA TRBJ1-5 TRBV30 CAWSRSSNQAQHF TGTGCCTGGAGTAGATCCAGCAATCAGGCCCAGCATTTT
NA NA TRBJ2-7 TRBV7-6 CASSLVAFPYEQYF TGTGCCAGCAGCTTAGTAGCCTTCCCCTACGAGCAGTACTTC
once NA TRBJ2-3 TRBV7-2 CASLVLGGGGTDTQYF TGTGCCAGCCTAGTCCTGGGCGGAGGGGGTACAGATACGCAGTATTTT
NA NA TRBJ2-7 TRBV7-2 CASSLDYNYEQYF TGTGCCAGCAGCTTAGACTACAACTACGAGCAGTACTTC